These 20 T cell receptor beta chains came from one sample sequenced in a study of T cell changes during pregnancy in multiple sclerosis (dated by TCRdb to 2018 to 2020). Library preparation used the immunoSEQ multiplex PCR assay. TCRdb's version of the immuneACCESS table is confined to in-frame rearrangements and falls short of the full clone set. An unresolved V gene accounts for under half of the shortfall where checked; the remainder is of unknown origin. The sample table lists about 59,000 clones, about 91% of them with a count of one. 0.8% to 1% of the sample rests with the top ten. The material sequenced was peripheral blood, taken before pregnancy. The receptors come from a female donor with multiple sclerosis, enrolled in a pregnancy study.

V and J are TRBV9 and TRBJ1-1; no clear D gene. The germline gives CDR1 SGDLS, CDR2 YYNGEE. Trimming cost V 0 bases and J 4 bases, with 13 bases left between them. The length of the CDR3 is 15 residues. The CDR3 DNA follows: TGTGCCAGCAGCGTAGATCCGGGGATGACCACTGAAGCTTTCTTT. It specifies CASSVDPGMTTEAFF.

The CDR3 sequence is CASSHGTGFSPLHF. The CDR3 DNA sequence: TGCGCCAGCAGCCATGGGACAGGGTTTTCACCCCTCCACTTT. The V gene is TRBV4-3, the J gene TRBJ1-6; TRBD1 matches at 9 bases. CDR3 length equals 14 residues. Trimming took 3 bases from V and 9 from J; bases not matched to a gene: 3. The germline V gene has CDR1 LGHNA and CDR2 YSLEER.

The chain uses TRBV27 and TRBJ1-2; TRBD1 is a possible D gene (6 bases). The germline gives CDR1 MNHEY, CDR2 SMNVEV (reference sequence). This CDR3 has 15 residues. Trimming took 2 bases from V and 4 from J, leaving 14 bases between them. The chain's CDR3 is CASSLVSGAGYGYTF. The CDR3 region has the DNA TGTGCCAGCAGTTTAGTATCAGGGGCCGGCTATGGCTACACCTTC.

The genes are TRBV7-9 and TRBJ2-4; D perhaps matches TRBD1 (6 bases). In germline, CDR1 is SEHNR, CDR2 FQNEAQ (reference sequence). V lost 0 bases and J 2 bases, leaving 14 bases between the germline ends. There are 17 residues in the CDR3. CDR3 DNA sequence: TGTGCCAGCAGCTTAGCCGGCTGGGACACGACCAAAAACATTCAGTACTTC. This encodes CASSLAGWDTTKNIQYF.

The chain uses TRBV7-6 and TRBJ2-7, with TRBD2 identical over 11 bases. The germline V gene encodes CDR1 SGHVS and CDR2 FNYEAQ. Trimming took 4 bases from V and 1 from J; bases not matched to a gene: 6. The CDR3 consists of 16 residues. The CDR3 DNA reads as TGTGCCAGCAGCTCGCAACTAGCGGGGGAATCCTACGAGCAGTACTTC. Amino acids: CASSSQLAGESYEQYF.

This chain uses TRBV7-3 with TRBJ2-1; tentatively, D is TRBD2 (6 bases). CDR3 length: 17 residues. V shed 5 bases and J shed 1 base, with 18 bases lying between them. Germline CDR1 SGHTA, CDR2 FQGTGA. In DNA form, the CDR3 reads TGTGCCAGCAGCCCACACTTCGGGGGTAGTTCCTACAATGAGCAGTTCTTC. Amino acid sequence: CASSPHFGGSSYNEQFF.

The V call is TRBV4-3, the J call TRBJ1-1, with D unclear. Germline loops: CDR1 LGHNA, CDR2 YSLEER. The CDR3 length is 13 residues. V lost 4 bases, J lost 4 bases, and 10 bases lay in between. The CDR3 region has the DNA TGCGCCAGCAGCCCCGGAAGAGGCACTGAAGCTTTCTTT. The encoded protein is CASSPGRGTEAFF.

This clone was counted once. The chain carries TRBV25-1 and TRBJ1-1; 11 bases align to TRBD1. The trim removed 1 base at V and 4 bases at J, leaving 2 bases unmatched. The V gene's germline CDR1 is MGHDK and CDR2 SYGVNS. This CDR3 has 15 amino acids. The CDR3 DNA reads TGTGCCAGCAGTGAATTTGGGACAGGGGGCACTGAAGCTTTCTTT. It specifies CASSEFGTGGTEAFF. Full variable domain (remainder filled in from reference TRBV25-1 and TRBJ1-1): EADIYQTPRYLVIGTGKKITLECSQTMGHDKMYWYQQDPGMELHLIHYSYGVNSTEKGDLSSESTVSRIRTEHFPLTLESARPSHTSQYLCASSEFGTGGTEAFFGQGTRLTVV.

Concerning this clone: Other DNA sequences in the same sample also yield this CDR3. The V and J genes are TRBV4-1 and TRBJ1-1; no firm D call. Germline CDR1 and CDR2: MGHRA and YSYEKL. This CDR3 spans 14 amino acids. Trimming pared 0 bases from V and 1 base from J, leaving 6 bases between. Here the CDR3 DNA reads TGCGCCAGCAGCCAAGACGCCGGGAACACTGAAGCTTTCTTT. Its protein product is CASSQDAGNTEAFF.

The rearrangement links TRBV6-1 to TRBJ2-5; TRBD1 is a possible D gene (7 bases). Germline values: CDR1 MNHNS, CDR2 SASEGT. The V gene lost 7 bases and the J gene lost 4 bases, with 16 bases spanning the gap. The CDR3 sequence is 14 residues long. Written as DNA, the CDR3 is TGTGCCAGCACCCCGCCAGGGGGGCGAGAGACCCAGTACTTC. Translating gives CASTPPGGRETQYF.

The J gene is TRBJ2-5, the V gene TRBV9; D remains unclear. CDR1 and CDR2 from the germline V gene are SGDLS and YYNGEE. The CDR3 extends over 14 amino acids. V lost 0 bases, J lost 2 bases, and 8 bases lay in between. CDR3 in DNA: TGTGCCAGCAGCGTAGATACCAGACAAGAGACCCAGTACTTC. Translated, it gives CASSVDTRQETQYF.

This sequence joins TRBV9 and TRBJ1-2; the D gene is possibly TRBD1 (5 bases). V was shortened by 0 bases and J by 4 bases, with 7 bases between the two germline ends. CDR1 and CDR2 (germline): SGDLS, YYNGEE. CDR3 length equals 13 residues. This CDR3 is CASSVGTFYGYTF. Here the CDR3 DNA reads TGTGCCAGCAGCGTAGGGACATTCTATGGCTACACCTTC. The whole variable domain, filled in from reference TRBV9 and TRBJ1-2, reads DSGVTQTPKHLITATGQRVTLRCSPRSGDLSVYWYQQSLDQGLQFLIQYYNGEERAKGNILERFSAQQFPDLHSELNLSSLELGDSALYFCASSVGTFYGYTFGSGTRLTVV.

The rearrangement uses TRBV2 and TRBJ2-5; TRBD2 is a possible D gene (5 bases). Trimming left V 7 bases short and J 0 bases short, with 12 bases between. CDR1 and CDR2 (germline): SNHLY, FYNNEI. This CDR3 has 14 amino acids. For the CDR3, the DNA is TGTGCCAGCAACCTCCTAGCTTACCAAGAGACCCAGTACTTC. Translating it yields CASNLLAYQETQYF. Full variable domain (rest looked up from reference TRBV2 and TRBJ2-5): EPEVTQTPSHQVTQMGQEVILRCVPISNHLYFYWYRQILGQKVEFLVSFYNNEISEKSEIFDDQFSVERPDGSNFTLKIRSTKLEDSAMYFCASNLLAYQETQYFGPGTRLLVL.

This clone was recorded once. The V gene is TRBV7-2, the J gene TRBJ2-5, with D hard to call. The CDR3 covers 13 residues. Trimming cost V 2 bases and J 4 bases, with 8 bases left between them. Germline CDR1 is SGHTA and CDR2 is FQGNSA. The CDR3 nucleotides are TGTGCCAGCAGCTTATATAGCCTAGAGACCCAGTACTTC. Translation: CASSLYSLETQYF. Using reference TRBV7-2 and TRBJ2-5 for the parts outside the CDR3, the full variable domain is GAGVSQSPSNKVTEKGKDVELRCDPISGHTALYWYRQSLGQGLEFLIYFQGNSAPDKSGLPSDRFSAERTGGSVSTLTIQRTQQEDSAVYLCASSLYSLETQYFGPGTRLLVL.

This clone was found once. V and J are TRBV7-6 and TRBJ2-1; possible D gene TRBD1, 6 bases. Per the germline V gene, CDR1 is SGHVS and CDR2 is FNYEAQ. This CDR3 has 16 residues. V dropped 0 bases and J dropped 0 bases, with 9 bases sitting between them. In nucleotides, the CDR3 is TGTGCCAGCAGCTTAGCGGGGGCCAGCTCCTACAATGAGCAGTTCTTC. Translating gives CASSLAGASSYNEQFF.

The rearrangement joins TRBV2 to TRBJ2-2; 10 bases align to TRBD2. Germline trimming cut 7 bases from V and 6 bases from J; bases unmatched to any gene: 5. From germline, CDR1 is SNHLY and CDR2 FYNNEI. The CDR3 spans 14 residues. DNA for the CDR3: TGTGCCAGCAACATAGCGGGGGGAGCCGGGGAGCTGTTTTTT. It codes for CASNIAGGAGELFF.

The V call is TRBV9, the J call TRBJ2-3, with a weak D call TRBD1 (5 bases). The germline gives CDR1 SGDLS, CDR2 YYNGEE. The length of the CDR3 is 17 residues. Between the trimmed V and J ends, which lost 4 bases and 2 bases, there was a span of 20 bases. CDR3: CASSLRTTIGPTDTQYF. Written as DNA, the CDR3 is TGTGCCAGCAGCCTTCGGACAACCATTGGTCCCACAGATACGCAGTATTTT.

V and J are TRBV27 and TRBJ1-2; D gene ambiguous. From germline, CDR1 is MNHEY and CDR2 SMNVEV (reference sequence). This CDR3 spans 17 amino acids. V shed 2 bases and J shed 6 bases, with 22 bases lying between them. The CDR3: CASSLTAFFWGEDGYTF. CDR3 bases: TGTGCCAGCAGTTTAACCGCCTTTTTTTGGGGAGAAGATGGCTACACCTTC.

This chain connects TRBV5-6 to TRBJ2-7, with a possible D match to TRBD2 (6 bases). Per the germline V gene, CDR1 is SGHDT and CDR2 is YYEEEE. Trimming removed 0 bases at V and 6 bases at J, with 16 bases between. The CDR3 consists of 15 residues. The CDR3 sequence: CASSLAEAGGLEQYF. CDR3 coding DNA: TGTGCCAGCAGCTTGGCCGAAGCGGGCGGGCTCGAGCAGTACTTC.

CDR3 in DNA: TGTGCCAGCGCCCCGCCGGACTATGCAGATACGCAGTATTTT. Protein sequence: CASAPPDYADTQYF. The rearrangement joins TRBV5-6 to TRBJ2-3, with D tentatively TRBD2 (6 bases). The CDR3 runs to 14 residues. With 7 bases removed from V and 4 bases from J, the gap between germline ends came to 16 bases. Germline values: CDR1 SGHDT, CDR2 YYEEEE.